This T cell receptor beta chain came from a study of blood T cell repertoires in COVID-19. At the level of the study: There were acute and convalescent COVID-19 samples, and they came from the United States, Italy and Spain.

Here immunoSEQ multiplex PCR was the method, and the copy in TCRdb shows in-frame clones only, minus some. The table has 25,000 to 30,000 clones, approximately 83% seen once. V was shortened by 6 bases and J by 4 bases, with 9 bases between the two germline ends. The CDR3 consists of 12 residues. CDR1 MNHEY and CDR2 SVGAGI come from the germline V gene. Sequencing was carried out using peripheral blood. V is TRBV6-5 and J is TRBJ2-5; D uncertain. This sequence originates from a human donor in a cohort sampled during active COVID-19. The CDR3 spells CASRYLRETQYF. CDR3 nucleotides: TGTGCCAGCAGATACCTCAGAGAGACCCAGTACTTC.